Below are 2 T cell receptor beta chains sequenced from a single sample in a study of technical replicates of blood from a few donors. Sequencing used immunoSEQ multiplex PCR; TCRdb keeps in-frame clones, though not all of them. The table includes about 12,000 clones, 85% to 95% detected once. The sequencing input was PBMCs. Source of these receptors: a human donor in good health.

The chain links TRBV5-1 to TRBJ2-1; 11 bases map to TRBD2. The CDR3 spans 19 residues. Germline CDR1 reads SGHRS; CDR2 reads YFSETQ. After removal of 3 bases from V and 0 bases from J, the junction contained 11 bases not matched to a gene. The CDR3 DNA follows: TGCGCCAGCAGCTATAGCGGGAGGGTCCTATTAAGCTCCTACAATGAGCAGTTCTTC. Amino acid sequence: CASSYSGRVLLSSYNEQFF.

This clone was detected only once. V gene TRBV6-1 combines with J gene TRBJ2-5; TRBD1 aligns across 10 bases. Losses at the gene ends were 3 bases for V and 3 bases for J; bases not matched to a gene: 7. Germline V gene data show CDR1 as MNHNS and CDR2 as SASEGT. The CDR3 covers 16 residues. In nucleotides, the CDR3 is TGTGCCAGCAGTGATAGACAGGGGGCTGGGAAAGAGACCCAGTACTTC. The encoded protein is CASSDRQGAGKETQYF.